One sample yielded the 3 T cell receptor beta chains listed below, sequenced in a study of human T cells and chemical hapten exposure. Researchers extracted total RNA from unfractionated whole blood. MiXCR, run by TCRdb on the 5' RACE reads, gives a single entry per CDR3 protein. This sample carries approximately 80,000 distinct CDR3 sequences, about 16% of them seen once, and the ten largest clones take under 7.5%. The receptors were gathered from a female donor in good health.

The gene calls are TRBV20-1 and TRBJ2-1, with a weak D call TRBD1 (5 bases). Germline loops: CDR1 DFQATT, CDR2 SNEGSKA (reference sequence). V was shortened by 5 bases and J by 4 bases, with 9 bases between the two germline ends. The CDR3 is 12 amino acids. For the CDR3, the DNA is TGCAGTGCTCCAGGGTTTTACAATGAGCAGTTCTTC. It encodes CSAPGFYNEQFF.

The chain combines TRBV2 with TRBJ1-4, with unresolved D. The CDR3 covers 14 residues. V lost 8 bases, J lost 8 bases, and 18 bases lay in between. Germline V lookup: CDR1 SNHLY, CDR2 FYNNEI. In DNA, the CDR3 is TGTGCCAGCGCCGGAGGAGGCGATTTAGAAAAACTGTTTTTT. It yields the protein CASAGGGDLEKLFF.

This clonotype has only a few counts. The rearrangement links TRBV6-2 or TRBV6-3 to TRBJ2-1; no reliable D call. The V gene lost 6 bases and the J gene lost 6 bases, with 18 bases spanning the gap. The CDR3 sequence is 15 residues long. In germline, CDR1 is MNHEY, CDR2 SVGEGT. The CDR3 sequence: CASRPTETLRNEQFF. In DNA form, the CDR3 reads TGTGCCAGCAGACCTACGGAAACTCTACGCAATGAGCAGTTCTTC.